This T cell receptor (beta chain) was sequenced in a study of blood T cells in healthy people across ages. In the case of this clonotype: Since a much larger clone is just one base distant, this may be a read error.

With V trimmed by 4 bases and J by 5 bases, 8 bases remained unmatched. This CDR3 is 14 amino acids long. From germline, CDR1 is SEHNR and CDR2 FQNEAQ (reference sequence). The second PCR ran roughly 6 to 12 cycles with a sample-barcoded 5' primer and J-beta primers. TCRdb called the 5' RACE reads again in MiXCR, with one record for every CDR3 protein. The sample yields 710,000 or so distinct CDR3 sequences, 32% seen once. The clonotype originates from a woman aged 80 or over in good health. V gene TRBV7-9 combines with J gene TRBJ2-7; 7 nucleotides line up with TRBD1. Sequenced sample: blood. The CDR3 coding sequence is TGTGCCAGCAGCTGCTCGACAGGGACCCACGAGCAGTACTTC. This encodes CASSCSTGTHEQYF.